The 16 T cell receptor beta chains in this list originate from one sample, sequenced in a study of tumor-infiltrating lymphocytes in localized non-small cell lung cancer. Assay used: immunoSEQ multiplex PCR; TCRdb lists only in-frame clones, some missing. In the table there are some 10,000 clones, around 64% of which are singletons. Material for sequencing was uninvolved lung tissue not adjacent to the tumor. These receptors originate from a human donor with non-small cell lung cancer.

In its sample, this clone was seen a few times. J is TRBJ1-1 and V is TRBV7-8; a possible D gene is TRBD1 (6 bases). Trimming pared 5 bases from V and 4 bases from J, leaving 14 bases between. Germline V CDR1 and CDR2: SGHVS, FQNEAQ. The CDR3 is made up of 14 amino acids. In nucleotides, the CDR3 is TGTGCCAGCAGCCCAGCAGGGGCGGGCACTGAAGCTTTCTTT. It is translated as CASSPAGAGTEAFF.

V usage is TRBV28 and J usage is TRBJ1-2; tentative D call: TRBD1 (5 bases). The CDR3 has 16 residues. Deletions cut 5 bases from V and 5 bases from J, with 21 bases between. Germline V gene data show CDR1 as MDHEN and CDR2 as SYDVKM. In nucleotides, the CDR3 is TGTGCCAGCAGTCCCGGCCTCGGGGTAGCAGGGTATGGCTACACCTTC. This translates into CASSPGLGVAGYGYTF.

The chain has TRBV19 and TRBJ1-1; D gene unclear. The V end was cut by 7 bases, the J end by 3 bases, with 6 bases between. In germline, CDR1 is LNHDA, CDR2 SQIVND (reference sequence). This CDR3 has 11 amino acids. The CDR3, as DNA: TGTGCCAGTATTAGGCACACTGAAGCTTTCTTT. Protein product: CASIRHTEAFF.

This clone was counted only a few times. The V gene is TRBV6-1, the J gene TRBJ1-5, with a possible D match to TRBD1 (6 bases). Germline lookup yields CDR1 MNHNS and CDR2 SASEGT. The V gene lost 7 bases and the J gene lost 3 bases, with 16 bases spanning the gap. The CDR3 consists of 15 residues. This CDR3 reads CASTPGQNYNQPQHF. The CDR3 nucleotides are TGTGCCAGCACCCCCGGACAGAATTACAATCAGCCCCAGCATTTT.

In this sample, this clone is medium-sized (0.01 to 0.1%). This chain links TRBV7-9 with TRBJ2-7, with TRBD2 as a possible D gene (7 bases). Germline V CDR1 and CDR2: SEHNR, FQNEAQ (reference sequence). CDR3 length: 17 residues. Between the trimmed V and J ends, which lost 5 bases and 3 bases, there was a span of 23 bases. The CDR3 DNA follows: TGTGCCAGCAGCGGAGGGAGGGGGGGCCTTAAAAGCTACGAGCAGTACTTC. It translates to CASSGGRGGLKSYEQYF.

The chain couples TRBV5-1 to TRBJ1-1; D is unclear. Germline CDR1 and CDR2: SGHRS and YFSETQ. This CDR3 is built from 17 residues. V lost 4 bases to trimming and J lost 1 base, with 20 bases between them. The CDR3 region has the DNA TGCGCCAGCAGCCGTAATACGAACATGGGGAAGAACACTGAAGCTTTCTTT. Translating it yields CASSRNTNMGKNTEAFF.

This CDR3 reads CASSFGAETGGYTF. In nucleotides, the CDR3 is TGTGCCAGCAGCTTTGGGGCAGAGACGGGGGGCTACACCTTC. The chain carries TRBV7-9 and TRBJ1-2, with D possibly TRBD1 on 5 matching bases. Germline V gene lookup returns CDR1 SEHNR and CDR2 FQNEAQ (reference sequence). With 3 bases removed from V and 8 bases from J, the gap between germline ends came to 16 bases. This CDR3 region has 14 residues.

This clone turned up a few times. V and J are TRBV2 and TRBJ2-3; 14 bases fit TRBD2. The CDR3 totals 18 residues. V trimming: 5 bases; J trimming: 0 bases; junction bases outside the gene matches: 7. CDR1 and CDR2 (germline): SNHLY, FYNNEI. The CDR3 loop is CASSYGTSGGASTDTQYF. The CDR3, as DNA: TGTGCCAGCAGTTACGGGACTAGCGGGGGCGCTAGCACAGATACGCAGTATTTT.

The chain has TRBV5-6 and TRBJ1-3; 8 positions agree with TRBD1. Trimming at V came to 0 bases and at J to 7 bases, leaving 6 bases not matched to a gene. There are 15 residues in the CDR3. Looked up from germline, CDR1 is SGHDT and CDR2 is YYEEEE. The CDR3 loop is CASSLGMTGANTIYF. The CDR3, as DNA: TGTGCCAGCAGCTTGGGGATGACAGGGGCGAACACCATATATTTT. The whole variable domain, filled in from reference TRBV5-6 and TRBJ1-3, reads DAGVTQSPTHLIKTRGQQVTLRCSPKSGHDTVSWYQQALGQGPQFIFQYYEEEERQRGNFPDRFSGHQFPNYSSELNVNALLLGDSALYLCASSLGMTGANTIYFGEGSWLTVV.

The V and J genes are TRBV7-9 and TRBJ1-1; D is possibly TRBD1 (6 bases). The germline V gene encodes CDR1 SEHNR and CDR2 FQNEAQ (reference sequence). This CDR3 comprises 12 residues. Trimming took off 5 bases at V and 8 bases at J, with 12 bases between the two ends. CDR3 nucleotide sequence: TGTGCCAGCAGCCCACATGGGACAGAAGCTTTCTTT. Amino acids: CASSPHGTEAFF.

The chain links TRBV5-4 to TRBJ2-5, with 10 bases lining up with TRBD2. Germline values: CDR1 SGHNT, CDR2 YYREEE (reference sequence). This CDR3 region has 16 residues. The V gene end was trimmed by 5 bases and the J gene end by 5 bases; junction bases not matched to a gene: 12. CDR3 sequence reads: CASSVSSGGRGETQYF. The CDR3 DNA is TGTGCCAGCAGTGTGTCTAGCGGGGGTCGAGGGGAGACCCAGTACTTC.

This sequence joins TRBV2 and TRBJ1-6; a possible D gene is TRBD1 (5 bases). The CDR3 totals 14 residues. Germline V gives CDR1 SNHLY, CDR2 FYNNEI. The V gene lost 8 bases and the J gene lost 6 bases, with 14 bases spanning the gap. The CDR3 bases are TGTGCCAGCCAAGAGACAGCCTCTAATTCACCCCTCCACTTT. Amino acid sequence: CASQETASNSPLHF.

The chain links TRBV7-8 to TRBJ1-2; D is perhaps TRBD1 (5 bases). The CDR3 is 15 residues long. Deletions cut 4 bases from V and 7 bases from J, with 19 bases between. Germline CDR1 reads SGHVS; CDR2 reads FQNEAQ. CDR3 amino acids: CASSSAGGRTGGYTF. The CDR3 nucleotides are TGTGCCAGCAGCTCGGCCGGGGGGAGGACCGGTGGCTACACCTTC.

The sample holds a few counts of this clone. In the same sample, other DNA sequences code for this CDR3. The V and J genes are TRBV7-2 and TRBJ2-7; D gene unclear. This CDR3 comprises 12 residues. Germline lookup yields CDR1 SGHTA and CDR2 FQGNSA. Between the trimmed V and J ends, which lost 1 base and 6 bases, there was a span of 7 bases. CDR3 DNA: TGTGCCAGCAGCTTAGGTGTGGGCGAGCAGTACTTC. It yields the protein CASSLGVGEQYF.

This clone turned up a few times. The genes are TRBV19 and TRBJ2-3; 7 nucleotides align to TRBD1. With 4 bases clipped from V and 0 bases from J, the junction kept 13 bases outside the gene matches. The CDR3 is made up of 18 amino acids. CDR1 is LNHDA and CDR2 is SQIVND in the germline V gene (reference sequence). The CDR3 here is CASSKWAGGATSTDTQYF. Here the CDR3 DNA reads TGTGCCAGTAGTAAGTGGGCAGGGGGAGCGACTAGCACAGATACGCAGTATTTT.

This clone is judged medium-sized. This chain's CDR3 is CASSFGTRGSNQPQHF. As DNA, the CDR3 is TGTGCCAGCAGCTTTGGGACCAGGGGCTCGAATCAGCCCCAGCATTTT. The rearrangement uses TRBV7-2 and TRBJ1-5; TRBD1 might be the D (6 bases). Trimming removed 3 bases from V and 4 bases from J, with 16 bases in between. CDR3 size: 16 residues. The germline V gene encodes CDR1 SGHTA and CDR2 FQGNSA.